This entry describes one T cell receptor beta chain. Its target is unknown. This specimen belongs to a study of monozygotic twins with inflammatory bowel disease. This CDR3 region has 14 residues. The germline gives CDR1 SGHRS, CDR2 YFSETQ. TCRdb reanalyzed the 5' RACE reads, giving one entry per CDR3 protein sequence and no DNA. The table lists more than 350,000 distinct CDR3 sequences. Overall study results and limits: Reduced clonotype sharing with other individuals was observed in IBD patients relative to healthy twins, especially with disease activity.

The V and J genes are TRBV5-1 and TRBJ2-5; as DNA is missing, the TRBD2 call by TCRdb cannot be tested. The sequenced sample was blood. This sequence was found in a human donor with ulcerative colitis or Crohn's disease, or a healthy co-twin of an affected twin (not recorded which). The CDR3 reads CASSPSGTKETQYF.